The clone carrying this TCR beta chain was seen a handful of times. What it binds is unknown. The entry originates in a study of T cells after yellow fever vaccination. Points from the study as a whole: The booster response re-showed most primary clones: approximately 95% CD4, 88% CD8.

The germline gives CDR1 LGHNA, CDR2 YNFKEQ. Trimming left V 0 bases short and J 0 bases short, with 8 bases between. The CDR3 has 15 amino acids. A 5'RACE template-switching step, the method used to make TCR cDNA, added a universal primer site and UMIs. TCRdb called the 5' RACE reads again in MiXCR, with one record for every CDR3 protein. This sample has around 250,000 distinct CDR3 sequences, with about 7.1% found just once. The receptor's source is a man under 40 who received the YFV17D yellow fever vaccine. The sequencing here drew on CD4+ T cells sorted from PBMCs, taken 15 days after the yellow fever booster vaccination. V is TRBV4-2 and J is TRBJ1-2; D gene uncertain. As DNA, the CDR3 is TGTGCCAGCAGCCAAGATCCGGACCCTAACTATGGCTACACCTTC. As protein: CASSQDPDPNYGYTF.